Listed below are T cell receptor beta chains from one sample, sequenced in a study of regulatory T cells in long-lasting Graves disease. TCRdb called the multiplex PCR reads again in MiXCR, with one record for every CDR3 protein. The sample lists 360,000 or so distinct CDR3 sequences, roughly 12% occurring once. These data also featured in a second study, about T cells in Graves' hyperthyroidism and ophthalmopathy.

The sample in question was peripheral blood mononuclear cells (PBMCs), obtained at new diagnosis, from a patient treated with antithyroid drugs. These receptors were taken from a woman younger than 35 with Graves disease. Each CDR3 is given with its conserved first and last residue. A D gene is named only where the DNA matches it firmly. Size tells how often a clone was seen (once, few, many) or the class of an expanded clone, and some rows leave it out.

v_gene	j_gene	abundance	d_gene	CDR3aa	CDR3nt
TRBV7-9	TRBJ2-3	-	TRBD2	CASSLEAGAADTQYF	TGTGCCAGCAGCTTAGAAGCGGGGGCCGCAGATACGCAGTATTTT
TRBV29-1	TRBJ2-1	few	TRBD2	CSVRRELSYNEQFF	TGCAGCGTTCGGCGGGAGCTCAGCTACAATGAGCAGTTCTTC
TRBV6-1	TRBJ2-1	few	TRBD2	CASSVSTDPGGEQFF	TGTGCCAGCAGTGTGTCGACGGATCCGGGGGGGGAGCAGTTCTTC
TRBV7-2	TRBJ1-5	many	-	CASSLVRGSNQPQHF	TGTGCCAGCAGCTTAGTCCGGGGCAGCAATCAGCCCCAGCATTTT
TRBV4-1	TRBJ2-1	-	-	CASSQDRALTGWGGEQFF	TGCGCCAGCAGCCAAGATCGGGCCCTTACAGGGTGGGGCGGTGAGCAGTTCTTC
TRBV7-8	TRBJ2-7	many	TRBD1	CASSLGGGTGAEEQYF	TGTGCCAGCAGCTTAGGAGGGGGGACAGGGGCGGAGGAGCAGTACTTC
TRBV7-3	TRBJ1-6	many	-	CASSSSIGSPLHF	TGTGCCAGCAGCTCCAGTATTGGTTCACCCCTCCACTTT
TRBV27	TRBJ2-7	many	TRBD2	CASSSGLYYEQYF	TGTGCCAGCAGTTCGGGACTATACTACGAGCAGTACTTC
TRBV4-1	TRBJ1-1	few	TRBD1	CASSPPGQGKRTTAFF	TGCGCCAGCAGCCCACCTGGACAGGGGAAGCGCACTACAGCTTTCTTT
TRBV12-3/TRBV12-4	TRBJ1-2	many	-	CASRGLHYGYTF	TGTGCCAGCAGGGGACTGCACTATGGCTACACCTTC
TRBV30	TRBJ2-1	many	-	CAWSIGEQFF	TGTGCCTGGAGTATCGGTGAGCAGTTCTTC
TRBV4-1	TRBJ1-6	many	-	CASSREVSSYNSPLHF	TGCGCCAGCAGCCGCGAGGTGAGCTCCTATAATTCACCCCTCCACTTT
TRBV27	TRBJ2-5	-	TRBD1	CASRAWDREETQYF	TGTGCCAGCAGGGCCTGGGACAGGGAAGAGACCCAGTACTTC
TRBV5-1	TRBJ2-5	many	-	CASSSGGRETQYF	TGTGCCAGCAGCTCCGGGGGGCGGGAGACCCAGTACTTC
TRBV9	TRBJ1-1	many	-	CASSSPVQELENTEAFF	TGTGCCAGCAGTTCTCCCGTCCAGGAGTTGGAGAACACTGAAGCTTTCTTT
TRBV7-3	TRBJ1-1	-	-	CASSLGPQTNTEAFF	TGTGCCAGCAGCTTAGGTCCCCAGACGAACACTGAAGCTTTCTTT
TRBV9	TRBJ2-1	-	-	CASSGERGYNEQFF	TGTGCCAGCAGCGGGGAAAGGGGTTACAATGAGCAGTTCTTC
TRBV11-2	TRBJ1-3	few	TRBD1	CASSTRTGSGNTIYF	TGTGCCAGCAGCACCCGGACAGGGTCTGGAAACACCATATATTTT
TRBV18	TRBJ1-3	many	-	CASSPLLSSGNTIYF	TGTGCCAGCTCACCCCTACTTTCCTCTGGAAACACCATATATTTT
TRBV5-4	TRBJ2-3	-	-	CASSLEATDTQYF	TGTGCCAGCAGCCTAGAGGCCACAGATACGCAGTATTTT
TRBV7-3	TRBJ2-2	many	-	CASSYRQETGELFF	TGTGCCAGCAGCTACCGACAGGAAACCGGGGAGCTGTTTTTT
TRBV20-1	TRBJ2-1	many	TRBD2	CSARDRASGRWYNEQFF	TGCAGTGCTAGAGATCGGGCTAGCGGGAGGTGGTACAATGAGCAGTTCTTC
TRBV7-6	TRBJ2-1	many	TRBD2	CASSLAGGWDEQFF	TGTGCCAGCAGCTTAGCGGGGGGGTGGGATGAGCAGTTCTTC
TRBV20-1	TRBJ2-3	many	TRBD2	CSAIPAGRADTQYF	TGCAGTGCCATCCCCGCTGGGAGGGCAGATACGCAGTATTTT
TRBV2	TRBJ2-7	few	-	CASSDGQGYEQYF	TGTGCCAGCAGTGACGGCCAGGGGTACGAGCAGTACTTC
TRBV18	TRBJ1-1	many	-	CASSALQTNTEAFF	TGTGCCAGCTCAGCTTTACAGACCAACACTGAAGCTTTCTTT
TRBV20-1	TRBJ1-3	-	TRBD1	CSARIPGGGNTIYF	TGCAGTGCTAGAATCCCAGGGGGCGGAAACACCATATATTTT
TRBV20-1	TRBJ2-7	many	TRBD1	CSARIGGQLEQYF	TGCAGTGCTAGGATAGGGGGACAGCTGGAGCAGTACTTC
TRBV6-6	TRBJ2-7	few	TRBD2	CASSYSSGAGEEDEQYF	TGTGCCAGCAGTTACTCGAGCGGCGCGGGAGAGGAAGACGAGCAGTACTTC
TRBV2	TRBJ1-1	many	-	CASSLTGMNTEAFF	TGTGCCAGCAGTTTAACAGGGATGAACACTGAAGCTTTCTTT
TRBV6-2/TRBV6-3	TRBJ2-7	few	TRBD2	CASSYSRDLKTSGISGYEQYF	TGTGCCAGCAGTTACTCTCGGGACCTCAAGACTAGCGGGATATCCGGGTACGAGCAGTACTTC
TRBV28	TRBJ2-5	many	-	CASSFKWGFETQYF	TGTGCCAGCAGTTTCAAGTGGGGGTTTGAGACCCAGTACTTC
TRBV6-2/TRBV6-3	TRBJ2-7	many	TRBD1	CASSYSILQGAMYEQYF	TGTGCCAGCAGTTACTCGATCTTACAGGGGGCCATGTACGAGCAGTACTTC
TRBV7-8	TRBJ1-2	-	-	CASSFGQLNYGYTF	TGTGCCAGCAGCTTCGGACAGCTTAACTATGGCTACACCTTC
TRBV4-1	TRBJ2-4	-	-	CASSQAGALAKNIQYF	TGCGCCAGCAGCCAAGCAGGGGCCCTAGCCAAAAACATTCAGTACTTC
TRBV6-1	TRBJ1-5	many	-	CASSESGQSAQPQHF	TGTGCCAGCAGTGAAAGCGGGCAATCAGCTCAGCCCCAGCATTTT
TRBV20-1	TRBJ2-7	many	TRBD2	CSAPGGSSYEQYF	TGCAGTGCACCGGGAGGGAGCTCCTACGAGCAGTACTTC
TRBV5-6	TRBJ2-5	-	TRBD1	CASTTDRKETQYF	TGTGCCAGCACTACGGACAGGAAAGAGACCCAGTACTTC
TRBV6-5	TRBJ1-6	-	-	CASSYLPFSWGSFDSPLHF	TGTGCCAGCAGTTACTTGCCGTTTTCGTGGGGTTCCTTTGATTCACCCCTCCACTTT
TRBV7-9	TRBJ2-3	-	-	CASSLYGRESTDTQYF	TGTGCCAGCAGCCTGTATGGGCGGGAAAGCACAGATACGCAGTATTTT
TRBV7-2	TRBJ2-1	many	TRBD1	CASSLAWRTGLLFF	TGTGCCAGCAGCTTAGCGTGGAGGACAGGGTTGTTGTTCTTC
TRBV7-2	TRBJ2-1	-	TRBD2	CASSLYAGGVLSEQFF	TGTGCCAGCAGCTTATATGCGGGGGGTGTGTTGAGCGAGCAGTTCTTC
TRBV7-9	TRBJ1-1	-	-	CASSLQGQNTEAFF	TGTGCCAGCAGCTTACAGGGGCAGAACACTGAAGCTTTCTTT
TRBV30	TRBJ2-6	few	-	CAWSEYSGANVLTF	TGTGCCTGGAGTGAGTACTCTGGGGCCAACGTCCTGACTTTC
TRBV5-1	TRBJ1-5	many	-	CASSLGTDQPQHF	TGTGCCAGCAGCTTGGGGACCGATCAGCCCCAGCATTTT
TRBV19	TRBJ2-3	-	-	CASSKAHNTDTQYF	TGTGCCAGTAGTAAGGCCCATAACACAGATACGCAGTATTTT
TRBV7-9	TRBJ2-7	many	-	CASSHRRDTAYEQYF	TGTGCCAGCAGCCACCGCAGGGACACGGCCTACGAGCAGTACTTC
TRBV4-1	TRBJ2-7	-	TRBD1	CASSQGPRQGISPPYEQYF	TGCGCCAGCAGCCAAGGCCCGAGACAGGGGATAAGTCCCCCCTACGAGCAGTACTTC
TRBV29-1	TRBJ1-4	-	-	CSVEGPTPEKLFF	TGCAGCGTTGAGGGCCCAACTCCCGAAAAACTGTTTTTT
TRBV11-3	TRBJ2-1	many	-	CASSLAANNEQFF	TGTGCCAGCAGCTTAGCCGCCAACAATGAGCAGTTCTTC
TRBV11-1	TRBJ2-1	few	TRBD1	CASSLGGGRVYEQFF	TGTGCCAGCAGCTTAGGAGGGGGCAGGGTGTATGAGCAGTTCTTC
TRBV28	TRBJ1-2	few	TRBD1	CASSLDRVEGYTF	TGTGCCAGCAGTTTGGACAGGGTGGAGGGCTACACCTTC
TRBV6-9	TRBJ2-5	-	TRBD2	CASSSRLAGGYQETQYF	TGTGCCAGCAGTTCCCGACTAGCGGGGGGGTACCAAGAGACCCAGTACTTC